A single sample gave rise to the 6 T cell receptor beta chains below, sequenced in a study of radiotherapy plus CTLA-4 blockade in lung cancer. Here immunoSEQ multiplex PCR was the method, and the copy in TCRdb shows in-frame clones only, minus some. The data contain 30,000 to 45,000 clones, approximately 72% of them singletons. Sample: peripheral blood, taken from a patient treated with radiotherapy plus ipilimumab. These receptors were collected from a human donor with non-small cell lung cancer who had stable disease on radiotherapy plus ipilimumab.

V is TRBV27 and J is TRBJ1-4; perhaps TRBD1 as D (6 bases). CDR1 is MNHEY and CDR2 is SMNVEV in the germline V gene (reference sequence). Trimming took 1 base from V and 10 from J, leaving 25 bases between them. CDR3 length equals 18 residues. CDR3 sequence: CASSLYSYRVGDQGKLFF. In DNA form, the CDR3 reads TGTGCCAGCAGTTTATACAGTTACAGGGTAGGGGACCAGGGAAAACTGTTTTTT.

V and J are TRBV11-2 and TRBJ2-7; 10 bases fit TRBD1. V shed 5 bases, J shed 5 bases, and the junction held 15 bases outside the gene matches. Germline values: CDR1 SGHAT, CDR2 FQNNGV. CDR3 size: 17 residues. CDR3 in amino acids: CASSPRWGGQGDDEQYF. As DNA, the CDR3 is TGTGCCAGCAGCCCGCGATGGGGAGGACAGGGGGACGACGAGCAGTACTTC.

The chain carries TRBV13 and TRBJ2-7; 9 positions match TRBD1. V trimming: 5 bases; J trimming: 2 bases; junction bases outside the gene matches: 7. This CDR3 has 15 residues. Germline values: CDR1 PRHDT, CDR2 FYEKMQ (reference sequence). The DNA of the CDR3 is TGTGCCAGCAGCACGTACCGGGACAGGGCCTACGAGCAGTACTTC. Protein sequence: CASSTYRDRAYEQYF.

The chain employs TRBV9 and TRBJ2-5, with a weak D call TRBD2 (6 bases). Trimming took 0 bases from V and 5 from J, leaving 14 bases between them. CDR1 is SGDLS and CDR2 is YYNGEE in the germline V gene. The CDR3 is 15 amino acids. The CDR3 nucleotides read TGTGCCAGCAGCGTAGGCCCCGGGGGAGCTGAGACCCAGTACTTC. Its translation is CASSVGPGGAETQYF.

The rearrangement uses TRBV11-1 and TRBJ1-6; TRBD1 agrees at 7 bases. The germline V gene encodes CDR1 SGHAT and CDR2 FQDESV (reference sequence). V dropped 5 bases and J dropped 4; count of bases not matched to a gene: 2. This CDR3 comprises 14 residues. For the CDR3, the DNA is TGTGCCAGCAGCCCGGGACAGTATAATTCACCCCTCCACTTT. Translated: CASSPGQYNSPLHF.

This clone was counted only a few times. The chain combines TRBV2 with TRBJ2-3, with 8 bases matching TRBD2. This CDR3 comprises 16 residues. CDR1 and CDR2 from the germline V gene are SNHLY and FYNNEI. After removal of 6 bases from V and 2 bases from J, the junction contained 10 bases not matched to a gene. CDR3 amino acids: CASSPLGGGSTDTQYF. DNA for the CDR3: TGTGCCAGCAGCCCCCTTGGCGGGGGGTCCACAGATACGCAGTATTTT.